Listed below are T cell receptor beta chains from one sample, sequenced in a study of blood T cell repertoires in COVID-19. The protocol was immunoSEQ multiplex PCR, while the TCRdb copy is restricted to in-frame clones and leaves out a portion. Here the sample spans about 300,000 clones, roughly 85% being singletons. The source material was PBMCs or T cells enriched from blood (not recorded which). The source is a woman in her thirties who had recovered from COVID-19. Both conserved end residues are part of each CDR3. The order of the fields is J gene, V gene, clone size, D gene, CDR3 DNA, CDR3 protein. The D gene is left open where the match is weak. Only part of the rows carry a size: once, few, many, or a class if the clone is expanded.

TRBJ1-1 | TRBV5-4 | NA | NA | TGTGCCAGCAGCTTGGGGGGAAAGGGGGTAGTCACTGAAGCTTTCTTT | CASSLGGKGVVTEAFF
TRBJ2-7 | TRBV6-5 | NA | NA | TGTGCCAGCCAAGGAGGGACCATCACCTACGAGCAGTACTTC | CASQGGTITYEQYF
TRBJ1-1 | TRBV5-1 | NA | NA | TGCGCCAGCAGCTTGGTCTATCGGGGGAGGAACACTGAAGCTTTCTTT | CASSLVYRGRNTEAFF
TRBJ2-2 | TRBV6-1 | once | TRBD2 | TGTGCCAGCAGTGAAGTGGAACTAGCGGGGGTATACACCGGGGAGCTGTTTTTT | CASSEVELAGVYTGELFF
TRBJ1-1 | TRBV7-6 | NA | TRBD1 | TGTGCCAGCAGCCGACGATCCTGGACAGGGGACACTGAAGCTTTCTTT | CASSRRSWTGDTEAFF
TRBJ1-1 | TRBV3-1/TRBV3-2 | NA | NA | TGTGCCAGCAGCACTGGGAACACTGAAGCTTTCTTT | CASSTGNTEAFF
TRBJ2-3 | TRBV5-6 | NA | NA | TGTGCCAGCAGCTTGGATTTAACAGGGACGAAGAGCACAGATACGCAGTATTTT | CASSLDLTGTKSTDTQYF
TRBJ2-4 | TRBV5-6 | NA | NA | TGTGCCAGCAGCTGGATACAGGGTGACAAAAACATTCAGTACTTC | CASSWIQGDKNIQYF
TRBJ1-2 | TRBV2 | NA | TRBD1 | TGTGCCAGCAGTGTTCATGGGACAGGGCAACGTGGCTACACCTTC | CASSVHGTGQRGYTF
TRBJ1-1 | TRBV5-1 | NA | NA | TGCGCCAGCAGCCCGGGAATGATAGGACGGACGAACACTGAAGCTTTCTTT | CASSPGMIGRTNTEAFF
TRBJ1-3 | TRBV6-5 | NA | NA | TGTGCCAGCAGCGCGGGACCTCTCTCTGGAAACACCATATATTTT | CASSAGPLSGNTIYF
TRBJ2-1 | TRBV19 | NA | NA | TGTGCCAGTAGTGATCTAAATGAGCAGTTCTTC | CASSDLNEQFF
TRBJ1-5 | TRBV2 | once | NA | TGTGCCAGCAGTGCCCTACCGCAGCCCCAGCATTTT | CASSALPQPQHF
TRBJ2-6 | TRBV7-9 | NA | TRBD1 | TGTGCCAGCCTCGTAGGGGGCCCCTCTTTCTCTGGGGCCAACGTCCTGACTTTC | CASLVGGPSFSGANVLTF
TRBJ1-1 | TRBV7-9 | once | NA | TGTGCCAGCAGCCGCGGACGGGAGGGCACTGAAGCTTTCTTT | CASSRGREGTEAFF
TRBJ1-1 | TRBV11-2 | once | NA | TGTGCCAGCAGCTTAGTAGGGATAGGGGCGAGTAGGAACACTGAAGCTTTCTTT | CASSLVGIGASRNTEAFF
TRBJ1-1 | TRBV19 | NA | TRBD1 | TGTGCCAGTAGTACGGTGACAGGGATTGGGACTGAAGCTTTCTTT | CASSTVTGIGTEAFF
TRBJ1-6 | TRBV4-3 | NA | TRBD1 | TGCGCCAGCAGCCTTGGGGGGACAGATAATTCACCCCTCCACTTT | CASSLGGTDNSPLHF
TRBJ1-2 | TRBV29-1 | NA | TRBD1 | TGCAGCGTCCAGGACAGGACTAACTATGGCTACACCTTC | CSVQDRTNYGYTF
TRBJ1-1 | TRBV5-1 | NA | NA | TGCGCCAGCAGCTTGAGGACAGCCTTTGAGAACACTGAAGCTTTCTTT | CASSLRTAFENTEAFF
TRBJ2-6 | TRBV5-5 | NA | TRBD2 | TGTGCCAGCAGCTCAAATTTACCCGGGACTAGCTCTGGGGCCAACGTCCTGACTTTC | CASSSNLPGTSSGANVLTF
TRBJ1-2 | TRBV19 | NA | NA | TGTGCCAGTAGTATTTCCCTGGAGGGTGGGGGTGGCTACACCTTC | CASSISLEGGGGYTF
TRBJ1-5 | TRBV7-3 | NA | NA | TGTGCCAGCAGCCCCGGCGGGGGTGGGCCCCAGCATTTT | CASSPGGGGPQHF
TRBJ1-1 | TRBV27 | NA | NA | TGTGCCAGCAGTTTCCCCGGACAGCGGGAAGCTTTCTTT | CASSFPGQREAFF
TRBJ1-4 | TRBV6-4 | NA | NA | TGTGCCAGCAGTCCAAACGGGAGGGCGGGGGAAAAACTGTTTTTT | CASSPNGRAGEKLFF
TRBJ2-3 | TRBV9 | NA | NA | TGTGCCAGCAGCGTAGATGTAACTAGCACAGATACGCAGTATTTT | CASSVDVTSTDTQYF
TRBJ1-1 | TRBV27 | NA | NA | TGTGCCAGCAGTTTATCGACCCCAGGGTACACTGAAGCTTTCTTT | CASSLSTPGYTEAFF
TRBJ2-3 | TRBV4-1 | NA | TRBD2 | TGCGCCAGCAGCCAAGAGAGCGGATTAGCGGGGGATTCTAGCACAGATACGCAGTATTTT | CASSQESGLAGDSSTDTQYF
TRBJ2-2 | TRBV7-3 | NA | NA | TGTGCCAGCAGACCGGGGAGGACCGGGGAGCTGTTTTTT | CASRPGRTGELFF
TRBJ1-2 | TRBV13 | once | NA | TGTGCCAGCAGCGCCCGGGGGGACTATGGCTACACCTTC | CASSARGDYGYTF
TRBJ2-6 | TRBV3-1/TRBV3-2 | NA | NA | TGTGCCAGCAGCCTACCAGGGGTGGGGGCCAACGTCCTGACTTTC | CASSLPGVGANVLTF